This entry lists 27 T cell receptor beta chains sequenced from one sample in a study of human T cells and chemical hapten exposure. MiXCR, applied by TCRdb to the RACE reads, yields one record per CDR3 protein. The data hold tens of thousands of distinct CDR3 sequences, with 12% observed a single time. Time point noted: pre-sensitization, week 0. The treatment is: therapeutic diphenylcyclopropenone sensitization with weekly scalp DPC. Researchers extracted total RNA from unfractionated whole blood. The sample in question was whole blood, obtained in connection with sensitization to the hapten diphenylcyclopropenone (DPC). The receptors derive from a middle-aged woman with alopecia areata. Some clones in this sample may be carry-over from other donors' samples.

This clonotype turned up a few times. Here the CDR3 DNA reads TGTGCCAGCAGCTTGAAGGCTCTAGGGGAGACCCAGTACTTC. Its translation: CASSLKALGETQYF. The chain recombines TRBV5-4 with TRBJ2-5; the D is unclear. In germline, CDR1 is SGHNT, CDR2 YYREEE (reference sequence). The CDR3 consists of 14 residues. Trimming cost V 1 base and J 5 bases, with 12 bases left between them.

This clonotype was counted a single time. V gene TRBV6-2 or TRBV6-3 combines with J gene TRBJ2-1; 7 nucleotides match TRBD2. Losses at the gene ends were 6 bases for V and 8 bases for J; bases not matched to a gene: 10. Per the germline V gene, CDR1 is MNHEY and CDR2 is SVGEGT. This CDR3 has 14 residues. CDR3: CASRGTISPYEQFF. The CDR3 nucleotides read TGTGCCAGCAGGGGGACTATTAGCCCCTATGAGCAGTTCTTC.

This clonotype was recorded many times. The genes are TRBV7-9 and TRBJ1-1; D gene ambiguous. This CDR3 has 13 amino acids. Trimming shortened V by 10 bases and J by 0 bases, and 12 bases separated the two germline ends. CDR1 SEHNR and CDR2 FQNEAQ come from the germline V gene (reference sequence). The CDR3 DNA sequence: TGTGCCACCCATGACTTAGTGAACACTGAAGCTTTCTTT. Amino acid sequence: CATHDLVNTEAFF.

This clonotype was detected ten times or more. The rearrangement uses TRBV3-1 and TRBJ2-7; 7 bases align to TRBD1. Trimming took 1 base from V and 3 from J; bases not matched to a gene: 12. This CDR3 spans 17 amino acids. CDR1 LGHDT and CDR2 YNNKEL come from the germline V gene (reference sequence). CDR3 in DNA: TGTGCCAGCAGCCAAGTTTTAAGTAGGACAGGCTTCTACGAGCAGTACTTC. The encoded protein is CASSQVLSRTGFYEQYF.

This clonotype was recorded at least ten times. This chain uses TRBV18 with TRBJ1-2, with unresolved D. Trimming shortened V by 1 base and J by 4 bases, and 16 bases separated the two germline ends. The germline V gene has CDR1 KGHSH and CDR2 LQKENI. The CDR3 has 16 amino acids. The CDR3 DNA reads as TGTGCCAGCTCACCACTGGCAGGCGTAGTAGGCTATGGCTACACCTTC. As protein: CASSPLAGVVGYGYTF.

This clonotype showed up just a few times. Written as DNA, the CDR3 is TGTGCCAGCAGTCTGGACCGGGGGGCTGAGACCCAGTACTTC. Translation gives CASSLDRGAETQYF. The chain uses TRBV12-3 or TRBV12-4 and TRBJ2-5, with D possibly being TRBD2 (7 bases). The CDR3 covers 14 residues. Trimming shortened V by 5 bases and J by 5 bases, and 15 bases separated the two germline ends.

This clonotype was recorded many times. The J gene is TRBJ2-1, the V gene TRBV20-1; 12 bases are a match to TRBD2. V shed 1 base, J shed 3 bases, and the junction held 1 base outside the gene matches. Per the germline V gene, CDR1 is DFQATT and CDR2 is SNEGSKA (reference sequence). CDR3 length: 15 amino acids. CDR3 nucleotides: TGCAGTGCTAGAGCGACTAGCGGGGGCTACAATGAGCAGTTCTTC. It specifies CSARATSGGYNEQFF.

This clonotype showed up just a few times. J is TRBJ2-1 and V is TRBV15, with D tentatively TRBD2 (5 bases). V was cut by 0 bases and J by 9 bases, with 15 bases left in between. The length of the CDR3 is 15 residues. Per germline, CDR1 LNHNV and CDR2 YYDKDF (reference sequence). CDR3 loop: CATSRDFVGATEQFF. The CDR3 nucleotides read TGTGCCACCAGCAGAGATTTTGTGGGAGCAACTGAGCAGTTCTTC.

A single count supports this clonotype. A much larger clone sits a single nucleotide away, making a read error possible. The gene calls are TRBV7-9 and TRBJ2-7; D is possibly TRBD1 or TRBD2 (5 bases each). Germline loops: CDR1 SEHNR, CDR2 FQNEAQ (reference sequence). This CDR3 is 15 amino acids long. The CDR3 sequence: CVSSLWEHRLGEQYF. The CDR3 DNA sequence: TGTGTCAGCAGCCTATGGGAGCACAGGTTGGGCGAGCAGTACTTC.

The table lists this clonotype with many counts. V gene TRBV11-2 combines with J gene TRBJ2-1, with D hard to call. Germline values: CDR1 SGHAT, CDR2 FQNNGV. The CDR3 extends over 15 amino acids. Deletions cut 0 bases from V and 3 bases from J, with 9 bases between. The CDR3 nucleotides read TGTGCCAGCAGCTTAGATTCCGGGTTCTACAATGAGCAGTTCTTC. Protein product: CASSLDSGFYNEQFF.

This clonotype was seen many times. The chain couples TRBV3-1 to TRBJ2-3; no clear D gene. Germline loops: CDR1 LGHDT, CDR2 YNNKEL (reference sequence). The V and J ends lost 3 bases and 5 bases respectively, with 9 bases between them. This CDR3 spans 13 amino acids. The CDR3 bases are TGTGCCAGCAGCCACCTCCAAGGAGATACGCAGTATTTT. Protein: CASSHLQGDTQYF.

The V call is TRBV15, the J call TRBJ2-7; possibly TRBD1 or TRBD2 for D (5 bases each). Germline lookup yields CDR1 LNHNV and CDR2 YYDKDF (reference sequence). Trimming removed 0 bases at V and 5 bases at J, with 8 bases between. The CDR3 covers 13 residues. The CDR3 bases are TGTGCCACCAGCAGAGATGAGGGGCACGAGCAGTACTTC. This translates into CATSRDEGHEQYF.

Sample share makes this clonotype medium-sized. This rearrangement joins TRBV28 to TRBJ2-7, with D unclear. The V gene lost 1 base and the J gene lost 2 bases, with 3 bases spanning the gap. CDR1 and CDR2 from the germline V gene are MDHEN and SYDVKM. The CDR3 sequence is 12 residues long. CDR3 sequence reads: CASSLYPYEQYF. The CDR3 DNA sequence: TGTGCCAGCAGTTTATACCCCTACGAGCAGTACTTC.

V is TRBV6-5 and J is TRBJ2-5, with TRBD1 matching over 12 bases. The CDR3 runs to 15 residues. CDR1 MNHEY and CDR2 SVGAGI come from the germline V gene. With V trimmed by 7 bases and J by 4 bases, 7 bases remained unmatched. In DNA, the CDR3 is TGTGCCAGCACGGGGGGGACAGGGGGCGTAGAGACCCAGTACTTC. It encodes CASTGGTGGVETQYF.

This clonotype appeared many times. This sequence joins TRBV20-1 and TRBJ1-2; 7 bases fit TRBD1. V dropped 5 bases and J dropped 8; count of bases not matched to a gene: 11. Germline loops: CDR1 DFQATT, CDR2 SNEGSKA (reference sequence). This CDR3 has 13 residues. In DNA, the CDR3 is TGCAGTGCTTCGACAGGGTCTGCGGAGGGCTACACCTTC. It encodes CSASTGSAEGYTF.

This clonotype was observed at least ten times. The genes are TRBV5-6 and TRBJ2-2; D is possibly TRBD2 (6 bases). This CDR3 contains 11 residues. Germline CDR1 and CDR2: SGHDT and YYEEEE. V was shortened by 5 bases and J by 9 bases, with 8 bases between the two germline ends. As DNA, the CDR3 is TGTGCCAGCAGAGGGAGGCGGGAGCTGTTTTTT. It codes for CASRGRRELFF.

This clonotype was found a few times. V and J are TRBV29-1 and TRBJ1-3; TRBD1 matches at 11 bases. There are 13 residues in the CDR3. V was pared by 5 bases and J by 5 bases, with 2 bases of the junction left unmatched. Looked up from germline, CDR1 is SQVTM and CDR2 is ANQGSEA. The CDR3, as DNA: TGCAGCGTTAGGACAGGGGGCAGAAACACCATATATTTT. This encodes CSVRTGGRNTIYF.

This clonotype occurred a few times. J is TRBJ2-2 and V is TRBV6-2 or TRBV6-3; maybe TRBD1 (6 bases). Germline V gives CDR1 MNHEY, CDR2 SVGEGT. The CDR3 runs to 16 residues. Trimming removed 6 bases at V and 5 bases at J, with 19 bases between. The CDR3 coding sequence is TGTGCCAGCAGCCGACGGGACACCTTGGATACCGGGGAGCTGTTTTTT. This encodes CASSRRDTLDTGELFF.

V gene TRBV20-1 combines with J gene TRBJ2-1; 8 bases align to TRBD1. Germline lookup yields CDR1 DFQATT and CDR2 SNEGSKA (reference sequence). This CDR3 has 14 residues. Unmatched junction bases numbered 5, after V lost 6 bases and J lost 1 base. The DNA of the CDR3 is TGCAGTGCCCTCCGGGACAGGTCCTACAATGAGCAGTTCTTC. Its translation: CSALRDRSYNEQFF.

This clonotype was observed at least ten times. This chain uses TRBV18 with TRBJ2-7; a possible D gene is TRBD1 (5 bases). Per germline, CDR1 KGHSH and CDR2 LQKENI. V dropped 0 bases and J dropped 5 bases, with 11 bases sitting between them. The length of the CDR3 is 14 residues. In DNA form, the CDR3 reads TGTGCCAGCTCACCACCGTCGGGCAGGGACGAGCAGTACTTC. Its protein product is CASSPPSGRDEQYF.

This clonotype was seen repeatedly, ten times or more. The chain employs TRBV19 and TRBJ1-5; TRBD1 matches at 7 bases. This CDR3 is 12 amino acids long. Germline V lookup: CDR1 LNHDA, CDR2 SQIVND (reference sequence). With 8 bases clipped from V and 8 bases from J, the junction kept 6 bases outside the gene matches. The CDR3 DNA sequence: TGTGCCAGTGGAGGGACAGCTAAGCCCCAGCATTTT. Translation gives CASGGTAKPQHF.

The chain has TRBV2 and TRBJ2-3, with D perhaps TRBD2 (5 bases). Trimming took off 10 bases at V and 2 bases at J, with 10 bases between the two ends. Germline values: CDR1 SNHLY, CDR2 FYNNEI. The CDR3 has 12 amino acids. CDR3 residues: CATADFTDTQYF. CDR3 bases: TGTGCCACAGCGGACTTCACAGATACGCAGTATTTT.

In this sample, this clonotype turned up a few times. The gene calls are TRBV29-1 and TRBJ2-1, with D hard to call. The CDR3 length is 14 residues. The germline gives CDR1 SQVTM, CDR2 ANQGSEA. V was cut by 0 bases and J by 4 bases, with 10 bases left in between. The CDR3 DNA reads TGCAGCGTTGAAGATCTTTCGAGATACAATGAGCAGTTCTTC. Translating gives CSVEDLSRYNEQFF.

This clonotype was seen at least ten times. This sequence joins TRBV10-3 and TRBJ1-5; TRBD1 is a possible D gene (6 bases). Germline CDR1 ENHRY, CDR2 SYGVKD. CDR3 length: 15 amino acids. V was trimmed by 3 bases and J by 4 bases, leaving 13 bases between them. CDR3 residues: CAISDKKGENQPQHF. As DNA, the CDR3 is TGTGCCATCAGTGACAAGAAGGGGGAAAATCAGCCCCAGCATTTT.

This CDR3 reads CASSPDVVGEKLFF. In DNA form, the CDR3 reads TGTGCCAGCAGTCCGGACGTGGTTGGAGAAAAACTGTTTTTT. V usage is TRBV6-6 and J usage is TRBJ1-4; D gene unclear. The CDR3 has 14 amino acids. V was pared by 5 bases and J by 8 bases, with 15 bases between. Germline loops: CDR1 MNHNY, CDR2 SVGAGI (reference sequence).

The V call is TRBV20-1, the J call TRBJ2-1, with D perhaps matching TRBD2 (6 bases). The CDR3 extends over 14 amino acids. Germline V gene data show CDR1 as DFQATT and CDR2 as SNEGSKA (reference sequence). Deletions cut 6 bases from V and 8 bases from J, with 20 bases between. In nucleotides, the CDR3 is TGCAGTGCGACGGGAGCCATCTCGGTAGATGAGCAGTTCTTC. Encoded protein: CSATGAISVDEQFF.

This clonotype was counted many times. V usage is TRBV4-3 and J usage is TRBJ2-3; 10 bases map to TRBD2. The J segment lost 4 bases and the V segment lost 1 base, leaving 17 bases of the junction unmatched. The CDR3 is made up of 20 amino acids. Per the germline V gene, CDR1 is LGHNA and CDR2 is YSLEER. The CDR3 nucleotides read TGCGCCAGCAGCCAAGGCGCATATCCTCTAGCGGGGGCTCGCCCAGATACGCAGTATTTT. Encoded protein: CASSQGAYPLAGARPDTQYF.